This record covers a single TCR beta chain. Original analysis: Nucleated cell number was recorded as an estimate derived from reference gene primer amplification. Some clones are missing from TCRdb's copy, which holds only in-frame ones; the method was immunoSEQ multiplex PCR. The DNA was the basis for D and trimming; V, J and clone size are from that table. The table lists some 150,000 clones, 88% of them singletons, with approximately 2.4% in the top ten. The record originates from a study of blood T cell repertoires in COVID-19. Study in general: Collection of acute and convalescent COVID-19 samples took place in the United States, Italy and Spain. PBMCs, B-cell-depleted T cells, or T cells were the source of the cDNA or gDNA that made up the material.

The CDR3 is 14 residues long. Unmatched junction bases numbered 9, after V lost 4 bases and J lost 7 bases. Germline V lookup: CDR1 SEHNR, CDR2 FQNEAQ (reference sequence). The specimen sequenced was peripheral blood. The clonotype originates from a human donor in a cohort sampled during active COVID-19. This rearrangement joins TRBV7-9 to TRBJ2-7; TRBD2 aligns across 8 bases. This CDR3 is CASSWGGRTEEQYF. The CDR3 coding sequence is TGTGCCAGCAGCTGGGGCGGGAGGACGGAAGAGCAGTACTTC.